The present TCR beta chain was sequenced within a study of T cells after yellow fever vaccination. From germline, CDR1 is GTSNPN and CDR2 SVGIG (reference sequence). Deletions cut 0 bases from V and 2 bases from J, with 8 bases between. CDR3 length equals 15 residues. TCRdb called the 5' RACE reads again in MiXCR, with one record for every CDR3 protein. The sample carries hundreds of thousands of distinct CDR3 sequences, about 12% recorded once. The V and J genes are TRBV30 and TRBJ2-6, with D unclear. This receptor was identified in a man aged 30-40 years who received the YFV17D yellow fever vaccine. The specimen comprised PBMCs, sampled on the day of the yellow fever booster vaccination. Here the CDR3 DNA reads TGTGCCTGGAGTGTAGTCCATGCTGGGGCCAACGTCCTGACTTTC. It specifies CAWSVVHAGANVLTF.